A single sample is the source of the 16 T cell receptor beta chains below, sequenced in a study of OX40 agonist ivuxolimab in advanced cancers. This table comes from immunoSEQ multiplex PCR, and its TCRdb copy is limited to in-frame clones, with some not included. The data show 100,000 or so clones, approximately 94% seen once. Sequencing was performed on CD4+ or CD8+ T cells sorted from blood, taken in a trial of the OX40 agonist ivuxolimab. The receptor source for this set is an adult with an advanced solid tumor such as melanoma, head and neck, liver or kidney cancer.

The V gene is TRBV5-1, the J gene TRBJ1-2; maybe TRBD1 (5 bases). The germline V and J ends were trimmed by 3 bases and 5 bases, with 14 bases remaining between them. The V gene's germline CDR1 is SGHRS and CDR2 YFSETQ. The CDR3 has 14 amino acids. Here the CDR3 reads CASSSLGTPYGYTF. CDR3 bases: TGCGCCAGCAGCTCCTTGGGGACCCCTTATGGCTACACCTTC.

The chain uses TRBV19 and TRBJ1-5, with D tentatively TRBD1 (6 bases). The V gene's germline CDR1 is LNHDA and CDR2 SQIVND (reference sequence). This CDR3 spans 13 amino acids. Trimming pared 6 bases from V and 3 bases from J, leaving 9 bases between. This CDR3 is CASSNRVNQPQHF. The CDR3 DNA reads TGTGCCAGTAGCAACAGGGTCAATCAGCCCCAGCATTTT.

The V gene is TRBV21-1, the J gene TRBJ1-1; TRBD1 is the table's D call and was not checked against the DNA. TRBV21-1 is assigned pseudogene status. The CDR3 spans 17 residues. The CDR3 is CASSKVTRTGANTEAFF. The DNA of the CDR3 is TGTGCCAGCAGCAAAGTAACCCGAACAGGGGCGAACACTGAAGCTTTCTTT.

The DNA of the CDR3 is TGTGCAAGGGCAGGGATAGCGGGAGGGACAGATACGCAGTATTTT. This translates into CARAGIAGGTDTQYF. The chain links TRBV2 to TRBJ2-3, with 11 bases aligning to TRBD2. CDR1 is SNHLY, CDR2 FYNNEI, per germline. This CDR3 region has 15 residues.

This clone was detected only once. The rearrangement links TRBV6-5 to TRBJ2-3; TRBD1 agrees at 9 bases. V trimming: 6 bases; J trimming: 0 bases; junction bases outside the gene matches: 4. The CDR3 loop spans 15 amino acids. Germline CDR1 MNHEY, CDR2 SVGAGI. CDR3 region: CASRPQGASTDTQYF. The CDR3 DNA reads TGTGCCAGCAGGCCACAGGGGGCCAGCACAGATACGCAGTATTTT.

The chain uses TRBV5-1 and TRBJ1-2; D gene ambiguous. Germline V gene data show CDR1 as SGHRS and CDR2 as YFSETQ. The CDR3 loop spans 16 amino acids. V lost 0 bases and J lost 6, with 18 bases in between. The CDR3 protein is CASSLATAPPWDGYTF. The DNA of the CDR3 is TGCGCCAGCAGCTTGGCTACAGCACCTCCTTGGGATGGCTACACCTTC.

V gene TRBV2 combines with J gene TRBJ2-5; a weak D match, TRBD1 (6 bases). V lost 10 bases, J lost 2 bases, and 8 bases lay in between. This CDR3 contains 11 residues. Germline V lookup: CDR1 SNHLY, CDR2 FYNNEI. The CDR3 here is CAKGQQETQYF. CDR3 DNA: TGTGCCAAAGGACAGCAAGAGACCCAGTACTTC.

This clone was observed once. This chain uses TRBV9 with TRBJ1-3; no definite D call. Trimming removed 0 bases at V and 0 bases at J, with 10 bases between. This CDR3 contains 16 residues. Germline CDR1 and CDR2: SGDLS and YYNGEE. The DNA for the CDR3 is TGTGCCAGCAGCGTAGCTGTGTCCAACTCTGGAAACACCATATATTTT. Protein sequence: CASSVAVSNSGNTIYF.

J is TRBJ2-7 and V is TRBV27; the D gene could be TRBD1 or TRBD2 (5 bases each). This CDR3 region has 14 residues. The V end was cut by 6 bases, the J end by 5 bases, with 17 bases between. Germline CDR1 reads MNHEY; CDR2 reads SMNVEV (reference sequence). CDR3 region: CASSPRDPGNEQYF. CDR3 DNA sequence: TGTGCCAGCAGCCCCCGGGACCCAGGAAACGAGCAGTACTTC.

The chain recombines TRBV4-3 with TRBJ2-6; weak D call: TRBD2 (6 bases). With 0 bases removed from V and 4 bases from J, the gap between germline ends came to 10 bases. This CDR3 spans 16 amino acids. CDR1 LGHNA and CDR2 YSLEER come from the germline V gene. CDR3 amino acids: CASSQEGAGGANVLTF. Here the CDR3 DNA reads TGCGCCAGCAGCCAAGAGGGAGCGGGCGGGGCCAACGTCCTGACTTTC.

The genes are TRBV28 and TRBJ2-3, with a tentative D call TRBD2 (5 bases). CDR3 length equals 15 residues. V dropped 11 bases and J dropped 4 bases, with 22 bases sitting between them. The V gene's germline CDR1 is MDHEN and CDR2 SYDVKM. CDR3 in amino acids: CAGGDRGRMADTQYF. Here the CDR3 DNA reads TGTGCCGGTGGCGACCGGGGTAGGATGGCAGATACGCAGTATTTT.

The chain has TRBV19 and TRBJ1-5; D might be TRBD1 (6 bases). CDR1 and CDR2 (germline): LNHDA, SQIVND (reference sequence). The CDR3 is made up of 15 amino acids. V was shortened by 5 bases and J by 0 bases, with 11 bases between the two germline ends. CDR3: CASSLQGVSNQPQHF. CDR3 sequence (DNA): TGTGCCAGTAGTCTACAGGGTGTTAGCAATCAGCCCCAGCATTTT.

This clone was detected only once. The genes are TRBV27 and TRBJ1-2; 7 nucleotides line up with TRBD1. V lost 3 bases, J lost 2 bases, and 6 bases stayed unmatched. Looked up from germline, CDR1 is MNHEY and CDR2 is SMNVEV (reference sequence). CDR3 length: 15 residues. CDR3 residues: CASSLAGGVNYGYTF. CDR3 coding DNA: TGTGCCAGCAGTTTGGCAGGGGGGGTAAACTATGGCTACACCTTC.

V gene TRBV6-5 combines with J gene TRBJ1-3; D ambiguous. Trimming cost V 6 bases and J 2 bases, with 11 bases left between them. Germline lookup yields CDR1 MNHEY and CDR2 SVGAGI. This CDR3 spans 14 amino acids. The CDR3 coding sequence is TGTGCCAGCAGCCTAGGGCGCGCTGGAAACACCATATATTTT. Its translation: CASSLGRAGNTIYF.

The CDR3 DNA reads TGCAGCGTTTACAGGGGAGGAGGAAACACCATATATTTT. Protein: CSVYRGGGNTIYF. The rearrangement links TRBV29-1 to TRBJ1-3; 7 nucleotides line up with TRBD1. CDR3 length equals 13 residues. Germline values: CDR1 SQVTM, CDR2 ANQGSEA. V dropped 5 bases and J dropped 4; count of bases not matched to a gene: 5.

V is TRBV15 and J is TRBJ2-3; D is perhaps TRBD1 or TRBD2 (5 bases each). V lost 3 bases and J 0 bases, leaving 13 bases between the germline ends. Looked up from germline, CDR1 is LNHNV and CDR2 is YYDKDF (reference sequence). The CDR3 totals 16 residues. CDR3 nucleotide sequence: TGTGCCACCAGCAGGGACCGGGACCCCAGCACAGATACGCAGTATTTT. This sequence encodes CATSRDRDPSTDTQYF. Full variable domain (outside the CDR3, taken from reference TRBV15 and TRBJ2-3): DAMVIQNPRYQVTQFGKPVTLSCSQTLNHNVMYWYQQKSSQAPKLLFHYYDKDFNNEADTPDNFQSRRPNTSFCFLDIRSPGLGDTAMYLCATSRDRDPSTDTQYFGPGTRLTVL.